This T cell receptor (beta chain) was identified during a study of cytomegalovirus exposure and HLA in healthy donors. Clones were sequenced by immunoSEQ multiplex PCR, and TCRdb holds only the in-frame ones, with some missing. The sample lists about 280,000 clones, 85% to 90% occurring once. The germline V gene has CDR1 MNHEY and CDR2 SMNVEV (reference sequence). The CDR3 consists of 17 residues. Deletions cut 5 bases from V and 2 bases from J, with 19 bases between. What was sequenced was PBMCs. V is TRBV27 and J is TRBJ1-5; tentative D call: TRBD1 (6 bases). The receptor's source is a young woman in good health and CMV-seronegative. This CDR3 is CASSALTQGVGNQPQHF. CDR3 nucleotides: TGTGCCAGCAGTGCCTTGACACAGGGAGTGGGCAATCAGCCCCAGCATTTT.